Listed here are 13 T cell receptor beta chains from one sample, sequenced in a study of blood T cell repertoires in COVID-19. The method was immunoSEQ multiplex PCR; TCRdb's version includes in-frame clones alone and lacks a portion of them. The sample has under 75,000 clones, about 86% seen once. The sequenced material came from peripheral blood. Every receptor here comes from a human donor in a cohort sampled during active COVID-19.

The rearrangement links TRBV4-1 to TRBJ2-3; maybe TRBD1 (6 bases). V was shortened by 2 bases and J by 0 bases, with 12 bases between the two germline ends. Germline CDR1 and CDR2: MGHRA and YSYEKL. This CDR3 comprises 16 residues. The CDR3 is CASSQSGAYSTDTQYF. For the CDR3, the DNA is TGCGCCAGCAGCCAATCAGGGGCATATAGCACAGATACGCAGTATTTT.

This clone was detected only once. The chain combines TRBV25-1 with TRBJ2-3; 9 bases match TRBD2. CDR3 length: 16 amino acids. The V and J ends lost 3 bases and 3 bases, in that order; junction bases with no gene match: 7. Germline lookup yields CDR1 MGHDK and CDR2 SYGVNS. CDR3 sequence reads: CASSDPASGVTDTQYF. CDR3 DNA: TGTGCCAGCAGTGATCCGGCTAGCGGGGTGACAGATACGCAGTATTTT.

The V gene is TRBV5-1, the J gene TRBJ2-6, with a weak D call TRBD2 (7 bases). The germline gives CDR1 SGHRS, CDR2 YFSETQ. The CDR3 is made up of 16 amino acids. V gave up 0 bases and J gave up 2 bases, with 9 bases separating them. CDR3 amino acids: CASSLGGGAGANVLTF. CDR3 nucleotide sequence: TGCGCCAGCAGCTTGGGCGGGGGCGCTGGGGCCAACGTCCTGACTTTC.

The CDR3 here is CSARRTSGSTSEQFF. CDR3 bases: TGCAGCGCCCGAAGGACTAGCGGGAGTACGAGTGAGCAGTTCTTC. The chain links TRBV29-1 to TRBJ2-1; 13 bases line up with TRBD2. The CDR3 is 15 residues long. Germline loops: CDR1 SQVTM, CDR2 ANQGSEA. The V and J ends lost 7 bases and 9 bases, in that order; junction bases with no gene match: 12.

CDR3 coding DNA: TGCAGTCCTCAGGACAGACATGAAGCTTTCTTT. Its protein product is CSPQDRHEAFF. The chain recombines TRBV20-1 with TRBJ1-1; D possibly corresponds to TRBD1 (6 bases). Germline V CDR1 and CDR2: DFQATT, SNEGSKA (reference sequence). The V end was cut by 8 bases, the J end by 7 bases, with 14 bases between. The CDR3 runs to 11 residues.

The genes are TRBV1 and TRBJ2-4; the table's D call, TRBD1, was not checked against the DNA. TRBV1 is a recognized pseudogene. CDR3 length equals 18 residues. Here the CDR3 reads CTSSQDSQGGTAKNIQYF. DNA of the CDR3: TGCACCAGCAGCCAAGACTCACAGGGGGGAACAGCCAAAAACATTCAGTACTTC.

The chain couples TRBV5-1 to TRBJ2-7; a possible D gene is TRBD2 (6 bases). CDR1 is SGHRS and CDR2 is YFSETQ in the germline V gene. With 4 bases removed from V and 3 bases from J, the gap between germline ends came to 11 bases. CDR3 size: 13 residues. CDR3 region: CASSQVGGYEQYF. As DNA, the CDR3 is TGCGCCAGCAGCCAGGTGGGGGGCTACGAGCAGTACTTC. The full variable domain, in which reference TRBV5-1 and TRBJ2-7 provide the parts outside the CDR3, is KAGVTQTPRYLIKTRGQQVTLSCSPISGHRSVSWYQQTPGQGLQFLFEYFSETQRNKGNFPGRFSGRQFSNSRSEMNVSTLELGDSALYLCASSQVGGYEQYFGPGTRLTVT.

This clone has only one observation. The rearrangement joins TRBV5-4 to TRBJ1-6; tentatively, D is TRBD1 (5 bases). Germline CDR1 is SGHNT and CDR2 is YYREEE (reference sequence). The CDR3 is made up of 15 amino acids. V was trimmed by 2 bases and J by 8 bases, leaving 14 bases between them. CDR3 in DNA: TGTGCCAGCAGCTTAAGCGGGGGGAGCTATTCACCCCTCCACTTT. Translated: CASSLSGGSYSPLHF.

V is TRBV7-2 and J is TRBJ2-3; possible D gene TRBD1, 6 bases. The V gene lost 2 bases and the J gene lost 0 bases, with 6 bases spanning the gap. The length of the CDR3 is 14 residues. Looked up from germline, CDR1 is SGHTA and CDR2 is FQGNSA. CDR3 nucleotide sequence: TGTGCCAGCAGCTTACAGGGGAGCACAGATACGCAGTATTTT. It codes for CASSLQGSTDTQYF.

V and J are TRBV30 and TRBJ1-1; a possible D gene is TRBD1 (5 bases). The CDR3 has 13 residues. Deletions cut 0 bases from V and 5 bases from J, with 10 bases between. Germline-derived CDR1 and CDR2 are GTSNPN and SVGIG (reference sequence). In DNA, the CDR3 is TGTGCCTGGAGTGTCCAGGGCAATACTGAAGCTTTCTTT. Protein product: CAWSVQGNTEAFF. The variable domain in full, with the rest retrieved from reference TRBV30 and TRBJ1-1, is SQTIHQWPATLVQPVGSPLSLECTVEGTSNPNLYWYRQAAGRGLQLLFYSVGIGQISSEVPQNLSASRPQDRQFILSSKKLLLSDSGFYLCAWSVQGNTEAFFGQGTRLTVV.

The chain links TRBV11-3 to TRBJ2-7; the match to TRBD1 covers 7 bases. V lost 7 bases to trimming and J lost 3 bases; unmatched junction nucleotides: 6. Per the germline V gene, CDR1 is SGHNT and CDR2 is YENEEA. CDR3 size: 13 residues. CDR3: CASTPGQNYEQYF. The CDR3 nucleotides read TGTGCCAGCACGCCGGGACAGAACTACGAGCAGTACTTC. The variable domain in full, with the rest retrieved from reference TRBV11-3 and TRBJ2-7, is EAGVVQSPRYKIIEKKQPVAFWCNPISGHNTLYWYLQNLGQGPELLIRYENEEAVDDSQLPKDRFSAERLKGVDSTLKIQPAELGDSAVYLCASTPGQNYEQYFGPGTRLTVT.

The genes are TRBV5-1 and TRBJ2-2; D is ambiguous. There are 14 residues in the CDR3. Germline CDR1 SGHRS, CDR2 YFSETQ. Trimming cost V 1 base and J 3 bases, with 7 bases left between them. CDR3 in amino acids: CASSLNSYTGELFF. The CDR3 coding sequence is TGCGCCAGCAGCTTGAACAGCTACACCGGGGAGCTGTTTTTT. Full variable domain (remainder filled in from reference TRBV5-1 and TRBJ2-2): KAGVTQTPRYLIKTRGQQVTLSCSPISGHRSVSWYQQTPGQGLQFLFEYFSETQRNKGNFPGRFSGRQFSNSRSEMNVSTLELGDSALYLCASSLNSYTGELFFGEGSRLTVL.

The rearrangement joins TRBV3-1 (or the pseudogene TRBV3-2) to TRBJ2-5; TRBD2 aligns across 8 bases. Germline loops: CDR1 LGHDT, CDR2 YNNKEL (reference sequence). This CDR3 is built from 15 residues. Trimming cost V 4 bases and J 7 bases; bases outside gene matches: 11. The CDR3 DNA sequence: TGTGCCAGCAGCCCAACTAGCGGTCCGGAGGGGACCCAGTACTTC. It translates to CASSPTSGPEGTQYF.